One sample yielded the 10 T cell receptor beta chains listed below, sequenced in a study of blood T cell repertoires in COVID-19. Sequencing used immunoSEQ multiplex PCR; TCRdb keeps in-frame clones, though not all of them. The table has 250,000 to 300,000 clones, roughly 86% seen once. The sequenced sample was peripheral blood. These receptors were taken from a woman younger than 45 with COVID-19, enrolled during active disease.

A remark on this clone: Other DNA sequences within the sample encode an identical CDR3. The chain combines TRBV10-2 with TRBJ1-1, with D tentatively TRBD1 (5 bases). With 6 bases removed from V and 0 bases from J, the gap between germline ends came to 11 bases. Germline V lookup: CDR1 WSHSY, CDR2 SAAADI. The CDR3 length is 14 residues. This CDR3 is CASRAQGMNTEAFF. CDR3 nucleotide sequence: TGCGCCAGCAGGGCCCAGGGAATGAACACTGAAGCTTTCTTT.

This clone was counted ten times or more. CDR3: CASSWTGVNQPQHF. DNA for the CDR3: TGTGCCAGCAGTTGGACAGGGGTAAATCAGCCCCAGCATTTT. The rearrangement joins TRBV28 to TRBJ1-5; TRBD1 matches 9 bases. Germline CDR1 reads MDHEN; CDR2 reads SYDVKM. Germline trimming cut 4 bases from V and 4 bases from J; bases unmatched to any gene: 2. This CDR3 has 14 residues.

V gene TRBV11-2 combines with J gene TRBJ2-1, with TRBD2 as a possible D gene (6 bases). This CDR3 has 15 residues. Deletions cut 5 bases from V and 8 bases from J, with 19 bases between. The V gene's germline CDR1 is SGHAT and CDR2 FQNNGV. In nucleotides, the CDR3 is TGTGCCAGCAGCACTCTCCGGGACTCTGCCTATGAGCAGTTCTTC. Amino acid sequence: CASSTLRDSAYEQFF.

The chain links TRBV10-2 to TRBJ2-1; 9 nucleotides align to TRBD2. Germline loops: CDR1 WSHSY, CDR2 SAAADI. The CDR3 loop spans 15 amino acids. The V segment lost 3 bases and the J segment 7 bases; nucleotides outside the gene matches: 7. The CDR3 reads CASSEGGGAWNEQFF. The DNA of the CDR3 is TGCGCCAGCAGTGAAGGCGGGGGGGCCTGGAATGAGCAGTTCTTC.

The gene calls are TRBV27 and TRBJ2-7; 8 bases are shared with TRBD1. This CDR3 is 15 amino acids long. J lost 5 bases, V lost 3 bases, and 9 bases had no gene match. Germline V gene lookup returns CDR1 MNHEY and CDR2 SMNVEV (reference sequence). CDR3 region: CASSFSGQGGHEQYF. CDR3 DNA sequence: TGTGCCAGCAGTTTTTCCGGACAGGGTGGGCACGAGCAGTACTTC.

The chain has TRBV5-1 and TRBJ1-1, with D unresolved. The germline V gene encodes CDR1 SGHRS and CDR2 YFSETQ. The CDR3 spans 14 residues. Trimming removed 4 bases at V and 1 base at J, with 11 bases between. CDR3 sequence: CASSRTSGNTEAFF. In nucleotides, the CDR3 is TGCGCCAGCAGCAGAACCTCGGGGAACACTGAAGCTTTCTTT.

The chain combines TRBV7-6 with TRBJ2-1; possible D gene TRBD2, 6 bases. Per germline, CDR1 SGHVS and CDR2 FNYEAQ. The germline V and J ends were trimmed by 0 bases and 6 bases, with 9 bases remaining between them. This CDR3 spans 14 amino acids. As DNA, the CDR3 is TGTGCCAGCAGCTTAGCGGGGGGTTTCAATGAGCAGTTCTTC. This gives the protein CASSLAGGFNEQFF.

J is TRBJ2-3 and V is TRBV29-1, with a possible D match to TRBD2 (7 bases). Germline loops: CDR1 SQVTM, CDR2 ANQGSEA. V was shortened by 6 bases and J by 2 bases, with 12 bases between the two germline ends. The CDR3 totals 13 residues. CDR3 DNA sequence: TGCAGCGTAGGGCGGGGGCTCACAGATACGCAGTATTTT. Its translation: CSVGRGLTDTQYF.

The genes are TRBV3-1 (or the pseudogene TRBV3-2) and TRBJ2-7; TRBD1 matches 10 bases. The germline gives CDR1 LGHDT, CDR2 YNNKEL (reference sequence). The CDR3 consists of 16 residues. J gave up 5 bases and V 3 bases, and 10 bases lay outside the gene matches. The CDR3 nucleotides read TGTGCCAGCAGCCATGTTCCCGGGACAGGGGAGGACGAGCAGTACTTC. It codes for CASSHVPGTGEDEQYF.

The chain uses TRBV12-3 or TRBV12-4 and TRBJ1-1, with D hard to call. The V and J ends lost 4 bases and 7 bases respectively, with 4 bases between them. The CDR3 has 10 residues. CDR3 DNA sequence: TGTGCCAGCAGTTGGAGTGAAGCTTTCTTT. Its translation: CASSWSEAFF.